This TCR beta chain appears in the sequencing data of a study of T cells after posttransplantation cyclophosphamide. Study-wide findings and caveats: Later blood repertoires were often dominated by clones from the donor CD8+ memory compartment.

The table lists this clone with many counts. Its antigen is not known. This table comes from immunoSEQ multiplex PCR, and its TCRdb copy is limited to in-frame clones, with some not included. The sample contains about 39,000 clones, none of them singletons. Trimming took 0 bases from V and 9 from J, leaving 6 bases between them. This CDR3 spans 12 amino acids. CDR1 is LGHNA, CDR2 YNFKEQ, per germline. J is TRBJ2-1 and V is TRBV4-2; D call uncertain. The TCR originated in a woman in her fifties or sixties in good health and a related stem cell transplant donor. Sequencing was carried out using PBMCs. The CDR3 DNA is TGTGCCAGCAGCCAAGATCTTGTTGAGCAGTTCTTC. Protein sequence: CASSQDLVEQFF.